This T cell receptor (beta chain) originates from a study of cytomegalovirus exposure and HLA in healthy donors (dated by TCRdb to between 2016 and 2019). For the wider study: According to an earlier analysis of several hundred of the donors, 150 million to 200 million T cells yielded over 100 million unique TCR beta sequences and less than 300 Gb of sequence data. The number of donors typed differed by locus, with about 620-630 for A, B, C, DRB1 and DQB1, more than 500 for DQA1, 600 to 610 for DPA1, and roughly 450 for DPB1. Donor age, sex, ethnicity and CMV serostatus were compiled alongside the repertoire data. The study was designed to test whether signatures of past pathogen exposure could be identified by cataloging public T cell receptors. A later genetic analysis took genome-wide SNP genotypes for 398 of the 666 donors and used that subset as a discovery cohort. Along with the roughly 670-subject first cohort, a separate validation cohort of 120 different subjects was used. Among about 370 genotyped donors of the cohort, an average of around 250,000 unique TCR beta nucleotide sequences was sequenced per donor, of which about 18% were non-productive. An early release that covered about 600 HLA-typed donors contained approximately 290 gigabases of sequencing data and 85 million to 100 million unique TCR sequences. High-throughput TCR immunosequencing, statistical association of individual TCRs with disease status, and machine learning were combined to predict cytomegalovirus infection status. In an earlier analysis of 587 of the donors, high-throughput TCR beta sequencing was used to judge whether each TCR beta V gene segment behaved as functional or pseudogenic. Among the roughly 380 genotyped donors, roughly 80% belonged to the genetic ancestry cluster associated with self-reported Caucasian donors. HLA typing covered class I and class II loci at four-digit resolution. Using immunosequencing, the study profiled T cell repertoires from 550 to 750 subjects and related those repertoires to cytomegalovirus serostatus. Every repertoire in the discovery cohort had been generated on one and the same sequencing platform. Rather than using new phenotypic data, the later analysis identified candidate immune exposures from TCR beta sequences and from how often those sequences occurred across donors. In a later analysis, previously published TCR beta repertoires from several hundred donors were re-analyzed and high-resolution HLA genotyping was added so that TCR occurrence patterns could be studied. Because of strong linkage in the cohort, roughly five DR-DQ haplotypes were treated as single units for association and clustering. Paper-wide results and their limitations: Because counts were too low, more than 15 rarely observed V segments, including chromosome 9 orphons, were left out of the earlier analysis of several hundred of the donors. When HLA alleles, especially DR and DQ, strongly co-occurred, TCR associations were difficult to assign to individual alleles. Compared with the approximately 720-donor mean, donors in an Asian-associated ancestry cluster had fewer N-insertions in productive TCRs, according to a later genetic analysis. The classifier was reported to diagnose cytomegalovirus status with high specificity and sensitivity in both the original cohort and the validation cohort. According to a later analysis, most CMV-associated TCR beta chains appeared to be HLA-restricted, and the HLA associations seemed to be driven largely by CMV exposure. A further reported finding was that TCR beta sequences accurately predicted the HLA-A and HLA-B alleles for most subjects in the first cohort. Sequencing depth was assumed to be roughly uniform across donors in the presence/absence analyses, though that assumption may not hold. In an earlier analysis of approximately 590 of the donors, most TCR beta V segments appeared in productive rearrangements about 87% or about 30% of the time, broadly matching IMGT annotations. While some public TCRs were present in many individuals, most TCR sequences turned up only very rarely across donors. Immune exposure information for the cohort was limited to CMV serostatus. Because HLA typing was unavailable for some donors at each locus, only the typed subset was used in association tests. V-gene and J-gene trimming of TCR beta chains was associated with a missense DCLRE1C variant in a later genetic analysis, and the association was replicated in an independent cohort. A later analysis associated 16,951 TCR beta sequences with specific HLA alleles at a false discovery rate of 0.05. According to a later analysis, parvovirus B19, influenza, CMV and Epstein-Barr virus appeared linked to several top co-occurrence clusters. A group of highly shared sequence variants was considered likely to be a technical artifact of the sequencing pipeline. A later analysis found that TCR association rates varied across HLA loci, with DRB1 alleles showing the most associated TCRs and HLA-C alleles the fewest. It was suggested by the authors that the approach could potentially be generalized to other disease states and immunological phenotypes. Linkage disequilibrium might explain the correlated functional status among segregating V segments, but an unknown experimental factor could not be excluded. In this cohort, only TCR beta chains were sequenced, and detectable features were limited by the absence of alpha or paired-chain data. In vitro tests confirmed that a few of the cytomegalovirus-associated TCR beta chains recognize cytomegalovirus antigens. A later analysis found that HLA-associated TCR beta chains were more clonally expanded and had lower generation probabilities than equally common non-associated chains. A total of about 150 TCR beta chains were listed by the study as associated with cytomegalovirus.

Libraries came from the immunoSEQ multiplex PCR assay. For the multiplex PCR, a mixture combining 60 forward primers for TCR Vbeta segments and 13 reverse primers for TCR Jbeta segments was used. The CDR3 region of rearranged TCR beta genes was amplified from genomic DNA by a multiplex PCR assay. The Illumina HiSeq System was used to sequence the amplified TCR beta libraries as 87-base-pair reads. Regarding the original processing steps: Across the roughly 640 repertoires, a later analysis counted 80 million or so unique TCR beta chains, roughly 11 million of which were shared by at least two donors. Raw reads were error-corrected and collapsed into unique sequences by a nearest-neighbor algorithm in which closely related sequences were merged to remove PCR and sequencing errors. Alignment of CDR3 sequences to IMGT reference sequences was used to assign V, D and J gene segments. For a sequence to be retained, a match of at least six nucleotides to both a V gene segment and a J gene segment was required. Rearrangements were called productive when the CDR3 lacked stop codons and stayed in frame with V and J; all others were non-productive. CDR3 was defined by IMGT convention, running from the second conserved V-encoded cysteine to the conserved J-encoded phenylalanine. The earlier analysis of 587 of the donors excluded sequences that lacked an unambiguous match to a single V gene segment. In an earlier analysis of several hundred of the donors, V segments were called functional above 56.7% productive rearrangements and were called segregating when the between-donor standard deviation exceeded 5%. A statistical classification framework was built to diagnose cytomegalovirus status from the catalog of TCR beta chain sequences. In a later analysis, V and J genes were assigned by comparing TCR nucleotide sequences against IMGT/GENE-DB human TR gene sequences. Using the TCRdist pipeline, a later analysis assigned CDR3 sequences along with most-parsimonious VDJ recombination scenarios. In a later analysis, each TCR beta chain was defined by its CDR3 amino acid sequence together with its V-gene family, and reads without a unique V-gene family were excluded. As a way to deal with suspected cross-contamination and a sequencing artifact, a later analysis dropped 450 to 700 nucleotide sequences that were highly shared and had low generation probability. In a later analysis, a clonal expansion index was calculated for each public chain from normalized within-repertoire ranks of inferred template counts. Generation probabilities in a later analysis came from a VDJ recombination model fitted to out-of-frame rearrangements, and those results were checked against IGoR. In a later analysis, hypergeometric tests were used to score TCR-TCR, TCR-HLA and TCR-CMV co-occurrence, with a repertoire-size bias correction applied to TCR pairs. In a later analysis, false discovery rates were estimated by permuting HLA or CMV assignments 20 times. In a later analysis, co-occurring TCRs were grouped using DBSCAN, with TCRdist sequence similarity added in when clustering inside HLA-allele-positive subsets. Repertoires with fewer than 30,000 or more than 120,000 public chains, plus five repertoires with anomalous nucleotide sharing, were excluded from co-occurrence clustering. TCRdb obtained this table from immuneACCESS and retained in-frame rearrangements with V and J assigned. These tables miss some clones; where compared with another copy, unresolved V genes account for less than half of the shortfall, and the remainder is unexplained. The DNA gave D and trimming, while V, J and clone size come from that table. This sample's table has entries for roughly 120,000 clones. 5.5% to 8% of the sample is held by the ten biggest clonotypes.

A remark on this clone: This receptor's antigen is unknown.

The cohort comprised some 700 healthy bone marrow donors. At the time of sampling, all cohort members were nominally healthy, though unrecorded immune exposures were likely present. The donor was CMV seropositive and was included in the group of 250 to 300 seropositive cohort members. Every donor gave a peripheral blood sample, and the peripheral blood mononuclear cells from that sample were used for TCR beta sequencing. Genomic DNA extraction from the blood cell samples was performed with the Qiagen DNeasy Blood Extraction Kit. This TCR was recovered from a man aged 40-49 years in good health and CMV-seropositive. Specimen: PBMCs.

The CDR3 region: CASSLGPTSGLSTDTQYF. The DNA reads as follows: TGTGCCAGCAGCTTAGGCCCGACTAGCGGGCTTAGCACAGATACGCAGTATTTT. The chain is assembled from TRBV13 and TRBJ2-3, and 10 junction bases match TRBD2. CDR1 and CDR2 are drawn from the germline V gene (reference sequence): PRHDT, FYEKMQ. From its cysteine to its phenylalanine, the CDR3 spans 18 amino acids. Just CDR3 DNA is preserved here, 54 bases in frame from base 1. V lost 0 bases and J lost 0 bases, and the count of bases not matched to a germline gene is 6.